These T cell receptor beta chains were read from a single sample in a study of shared clonotypes between healthy human individuals. TCRdb keeps only in-frame clones here, not all; method: immunoSEQ multiplex PCR. Here the sample spans about 92,000 clones, more than 45% being singletons. Sequences were obtained from PBMCs. These receptors came from a middle-aged woman in good health. Some clones in this sample may be carry-over from other donors' samples. CDR3s include the opening cysteine and the closing phenylalanine or tryptophan. The order of the fields is CDR3 DNA, CDR3 protein, clone size, V gene, J gene, D gene. A D gene is named only where the DNA matches it firmly. The listing skips clone size in some rows; elsewhere it reads once, few, many or a size class.

CDR3 DNA: TGTGCCAGCAGCAAAGGGGCCGGGGCGACTGGGGCCAACGTCCTGACTTTC
CDR3 protein: CASSKGAGATGANVLTF
clone size: -
V gene: TRBV21-1
J gene: TRBJ2-6
D gene: -

CDR3 DNA: TGTGCCAGCAGCAGTAAGCGCTGTGTTTGTTGTGAGCAGTTCTTC
CDR3 protein: CASSSKRCVCCEQFF
clone size: -
V gene: TRBV21-1
J gene: TRBJ2-1
D gene: -

CDR3 DNA: TGTGCCACACACGGGGCCGCCCCCCCCGTGTTCTTC
CDR3 protein: CATHGAAPPVFF
clone size: -
V gene: TRBV6-5
J gene: TRBJ2-1
D gene: -

CDR3 DNA: TGTGCCAGCAGTTTAAACTATGGCTACACCTTC
CDR3 protein: CASSLNYGYTF
clone size: -
V gene: TRBV28
J gene: TRBJ1-2
D gene: -

CDR3 DNA: TGTGCCAGCAGCCCAGACCGGGACAGGGGCTACACCTTC
CDR3 protein: CASSPDRDRGYTF
clone size: -
V gene: TRBV5-4
J gene: TRBJ1-2
D gene: TRBD1

CDR3 DNA: TGTGCCAGCAGGGATCGGGGCAGTACCTGCGAGCAGTACTTC
CDR3 protein: CASRDRGSTCEQYF
clone size: -
V gene: TRBV11-2
J gene: TRBJ2-7
D gene: -

CDR3 DNA: TGTGCCTGGTTCGGGGGACCCTATGGCTACACCTTC
CDR3 protein: CAWFGGPYGYTF
clone size: -
V gene: TRBV30
J gene: TRBJ1-2
D gene: -

CDR3 DNA: TGTGCCTGGAGGGGTCCTAGCATACGTTACGAGCAGTACTTC
CDR3 protein: CAWRGPSIRYEQYF
clone size: few
V gene: TRBV30
J gene: TRBJ2-7
D gene: -

CDR3 DNA: TGCAGCGTTGGAAGGTCCGGGGCCAACGTCCTGACTTTC
CDR3 protein: CSVGRSGANVLTF
clone size: -
V gene: TRBV29-1
J gene: TRBJ2-6
D gene: -

CDR3 DNA: TGTGCCAGCAGCGTTGCCAGCTCCTACAATGAGCAGTTCTTC
CDR3 protein: CASSVASSYNEQFF
clone size: -
V gene: TRBV9
J gene: TRBJ2-1
D gene: -

CDR3 DNA: TGTGCCACCAGCAGAGGGAAGAGGTACCAAGAGACCCAGTACTTC
CDR3 protein: CATSRGKRYQETQYF
clone size: many
V gene: TRBV15
J gene: TRBJ2-5
D gene: -

CDR3 DNA: TGTGCCTGGAGTGTAGAACTGCAGAGGAACATTCAGTACTTC
CDR3 protein: CAWSVELQRNIQYF
clone size: -
V gene: TRBV30
J gene: TRBJ2-4
D gene: -

CDR3 DNA: TGTGCCAGCAGCCCAAACACAGATACGCAGTATTTT
CDR3 protein: CASSPNTDTQYF
clone size: -
V gene: TRBV7-8
J gene: TRBJ2-3
D gene: -

CDR3 DNA: TGCGCCAGCAGCTTCCAAGGGACAGGGGCGGAAGAGCAGTACTTC
CDR3 protein: CASSFQGTGAEEQYF
clone size: many
V gene: TRBV5-1
J gene: TRBJ2-7
D gene: TRBD1

CDR3 DNA: TGTGCCAGCAGTGAACATTGGGAGTCTTCCTACGAGCAGTACTTC
CDR3 protein: CASSEHWESSYEQYF
clone size: -
V gene: TRBV6-1
J gene: TRBJ2-7
D gene: -

CDR3 DNA: TGTGCCAGCAGTGAACATCCGTCTAGCGGGAGTACCGGGGAGCTGTTTTTT
CDR3 protein: CASSEHPSSGSTGELFF
clone size: -
V gene: TRBV25-1
J gene: TRBJ2-2
D gene: TRBD2

CDR3 DNA: TGTGCCAGCAGCTTAGTTCTGGCGGGAGGGGCGTTCTTC
CDR3 protein: CASSLVLAGGAFF
clone size: many
V gene: TRBV7-2
J gene: TRBJ2-1
D gene: TRBD2

CDR3 DNA: TGCGCCAGCAGCCCTCTTTTGTCAGAGCTAGCGGGATACGAGCAGTACTTC
CDR3 protein: CASSPLLSELAGYEQYF
clone size: few
V gene: TRBV5-1
J gene: TRBJ2-7
D gene: TRBD2

CDR3 DNA: TGCAGCGTTGCGCGGGGGGGTGAAGCTTTCTTT
CDR3 protein: CSVARGGEAFF
clone size: -
V gene: TRBV29-1
J gene: TRBJ1-1
D gene: -

CDR3 DNA: TGTGCCAGCAGCTTGTCGACAAGCCGGTGGAACACTGAAGCTTTCTTT
CDR3 protein: CASSLSTSRWNTEAFF
clone size: many
V gene: TRBV5-6
J gene: TRBJ1-1
D gene: -

CDR3 DNA: TGTGCCAGCAGTTACGGTCAGACGGGCTCCTACGAGCAGTACTTC
CDR3 protein: CASSYGQTGSYEQYF
clone size: many
V gene: TRBV6-6
J gene: TRBJ2-7
D gene: -

CDR3 DNA: TGCGCCAGCACCACGGGGAACAGGGATGAAAAACTGTTTTTT
CDR3 protein: CASTTGNRDEKLFF
clone size: -
V gene: TRBV5-1
J gene: TRBJ1-4
D gene: -

CDR3 DNA: TGTGCCAGCAGGACTAGCGGGAGTGGGACCCAGTACTTC
CDR3 protein: CASRTSGSGTQYF
clone size: few
V gene: TRBV27
J gene: TRBJ2-5
D gene: TRBD2